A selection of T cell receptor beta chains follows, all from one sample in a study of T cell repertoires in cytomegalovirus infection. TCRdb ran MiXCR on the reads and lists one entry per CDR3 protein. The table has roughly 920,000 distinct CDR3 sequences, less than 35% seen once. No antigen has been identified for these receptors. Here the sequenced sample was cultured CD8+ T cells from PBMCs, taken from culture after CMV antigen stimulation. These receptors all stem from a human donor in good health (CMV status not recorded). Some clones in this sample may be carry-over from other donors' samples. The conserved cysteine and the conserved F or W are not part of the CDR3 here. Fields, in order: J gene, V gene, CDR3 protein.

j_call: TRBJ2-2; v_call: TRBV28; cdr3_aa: ASSLPPPGTSGGHLRGTGELF
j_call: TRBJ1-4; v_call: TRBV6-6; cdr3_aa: ASSRQGLDEKLF
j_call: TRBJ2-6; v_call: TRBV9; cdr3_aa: ASSVASRFSGANVLT
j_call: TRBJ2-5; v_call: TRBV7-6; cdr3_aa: ASSSIPPIRGHQETQY
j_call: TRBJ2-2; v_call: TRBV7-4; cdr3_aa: ASSSTGGTGVLF
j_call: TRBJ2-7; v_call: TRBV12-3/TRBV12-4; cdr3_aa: ASSFSYYEQY
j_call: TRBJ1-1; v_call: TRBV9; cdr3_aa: ASSVAGTGGGMNTEAF
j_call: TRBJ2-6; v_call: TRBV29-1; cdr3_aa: SVEGTGGTGANVLT
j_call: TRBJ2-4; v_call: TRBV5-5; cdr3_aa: ASSLGAAIAKNIQY
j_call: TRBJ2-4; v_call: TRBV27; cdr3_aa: ASSPGVGNIQY
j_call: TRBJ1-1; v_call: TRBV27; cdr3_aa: ASSLWAGTMNTEAF
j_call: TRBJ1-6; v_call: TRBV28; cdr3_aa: ASSLFGTGYNSPLH
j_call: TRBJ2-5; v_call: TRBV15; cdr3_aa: ATSRGGTETQY
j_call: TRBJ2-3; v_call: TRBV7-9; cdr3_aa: ASRLDRGITDTQY
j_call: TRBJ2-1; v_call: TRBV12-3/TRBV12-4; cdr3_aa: ASSFTGGRYNEQF
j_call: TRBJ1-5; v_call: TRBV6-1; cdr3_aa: ASSVQRAQPQH
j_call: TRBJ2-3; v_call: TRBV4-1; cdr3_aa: ASSPLVWDTQY